This T cell receptor beta chain was observed in a study of T cells expressing NK-cell markers. Study overall: From sorted CD3+CD56+NKG2C+, CD3+CD56+NKG2C- and CD3+CD56-NKG2C+ T cells came the TCR beta repertoires.

Study-wide findings and caveats: In four donors, these clonotypes also led the CD3+CD56-NKG2C+ fraction.

In the case of this clonotype: Its antigen is as yet unknown.

From the 5' RACE reads, TCRdb lists one entry per CDR3 protein and no DNA. The sample holds about 450,000 distinct CDR3 sequences. Source material: blood T cells: a sorted CD56 or NKG2C T cell subset, CD4+ or CD8+ T cells, or bulk PBMC T cells (not recorded which). This sequence was found in a woman between 18 and 70 years old in good health.

CDR3 in amino acids: CASSPGTGGRELFF. The chain couples TRBV28 to TRBJ2-2; TCRdb proposes TRBD1, but this gene call is untestable without DNA. The germline gives CDR1 MDHEN, CDR2 SYDVKM. CDR3 size: 14 residues. The entire variable domain, with the rest obtained from reference TRBV28 and TRBJ2-2, is as follows: DVKVTQSSRYLVKRTGEKVFLECVQDMDHENMFWYRQDPGLGLRLIYFSYDVKMKEKGDIPEGYSVSREKKERFSLILESASTNQTSMYLCASSPGTGGRELFFGEGSRLTVL.